One T cell receptor (beta chain) is described in this entry. Its antigen is currently not known. One junction end does not reproduce the germline sequence, and a read error may be involved. Taken with the paper, the label for time point translates to: cycle 4 day 1 (C4D1), after 5 to 7 weeks of nivolumab. Every trial patient had relapsed following autologous stem cell transplantation, and prior brentuximab vedotin exposure was what differed among cohorts A, B and C. CD4+ T cells were purified from thawed PBMCs by magnetic negative selection with a Miltenyi CD4+ T cell isolation kit. The trial cohort was composed of roughly 60 patients with relapsed/refractory classical Hodgkin lymphoma, for whom complete response, partial response or progressive disease was recorded as best overall response. Trial patients were treated with single-agent nivolumab in the multi-cohort phase II CheckMate 205 trial. An independent review committee assessed best overall response by applying the 2007 International Working Group response criteria. Trial PBMCs were obtained immediately prior to nivolumab initiation (C1D1) and on therapy at cycle 2 day 1 and cycle 4 day 1. After peripheral blood was drawn into 8 mL Vacutainer Cell Preparation Tubes, PBMCs were isolated by centrifugation and then cryopreserved. Purified CD4+ and CD8+ fractions were prepared only for cases in which an additional PBMC sample was available. Magnetically labelled cells were removed on LS columns in a quadroMACS separator, and the flow-through was retained as the purified fraction.

Genomic DNA was extracted with the Qiagen DNeasy kit from unsorted PBMCs and from negatively selected CD4+ and CD8+ fractions. Using primers that anneal to V and J segments, immunoSEQ multiplex PCR amplified the TCR beta CDR3 regions. A synthetic immune receptor repertoire was used to minimize amplification bias, and any remaining bias was removed computationally after sequencing. On the study's bioinformatics: Custom Python scripts were used to quantify repertoire diversity as the Shannon entropy index. Unsorted, CD4+ and CD8+ repertoires were examined separately, except in combined analyses, for which CD4+ and CD8+ sequences were merged in silico. Clonal expansion was defined as at least a 2-fold frequency increase after treatment relative to C1D1, with a pseudocount of 0.5 for undetected baseline clones. Singleton clones were defined as clones with 0 or 1 copy at C1D1, and non-singleton clones were defined as clones with 2 or more copies. Clones expanded in unsorted samples were annotated as CD4+, CD8+ or unknown by matching protein sequences in sorted samples from the same patient. Wilcoxon tests on paired samples were used to test diversity changes from C1D1 to C4D1. TCRdb carries this immuneACCESS record with in-frame sequences only. Its versions omit some clonotypes, under half of them owing to an unresolved V gene in the studies checked, with the rest unexplained. Clone size and the V and J calls come from that table; the DNA yielded D and trimming. The sample table records fewer than 15,000 clones; about four fifths of these occur just once. Jointly, the top ten make up about 0.93% of the sample.

This sample was included in a study of PD-1 blockade in classical Hodgkin lymphoma (dated by TCRdb to 2018 to 2020). Looking at the study overall: Nivolumab dosing was 3 mg/kg intravenously every 2 weeks, continuing until either disease progression or unacceptable toxicity. The study used CyTOF and TCR beta sequencing to define a peripheral blood immune signature of response to PD-1 blockade in classical Hodgkin lymphoma. General findings and caveats noted by the study authors: Baseline TCR diversity was reported to be lower in newly diagnosed patients than in healthy donors, and even lower in relapsed/refractory patients. Baseline diversity similar to that of newly diagnosed patients was observed in trial patients achieving complete response, whereas significantly lower diversity was observed in partial responders and progressors. By C4D1, a significant rise was seen in CD4+ TCR diversity but not in CD8+ TCR diversity (p=0.0027 vs p=0.16), and the rise was most apparent among complete responders (p=0.02). The study was restricted to a single clinical trial cohort, and the causes of repertoire differences, possibly disease activity or prior therapy, were left undefined. Diversity was lower in patients who began nivolumab less than 1 year after ASCT, so these patients were left out of later analyses to avoid confounding by immune reconstitution.

The specimen was CD4+ T cells from blood, collected before the fourth cycle of nivolumab. The TCR comes from a human donor with classical Hodgkin lymphoma.

The CDR3 here reads CASGLFATEAFF. The nucleotide sequence reads TGTGCCAGCGGCTTATTTGCAACTGAAGCTTTCTTT. The chain is encoded by TRBV5-8 joined to TRBJ1-1, with no confident D gene call. Sequences SGHTS (CDR1) and YDEGEE (CDR2) are obtained from the germline V gene. From the cysteine up to the phenylalanine, the CDR3 has a length of 12 residues. Only the CDR3 portion is preserved as DNA: 36 bases, with reading frame beginning at the first base. Beyond the CDR3, the reference TRBV5-8 and TRBJ1-1 genes provide the residues; the full variable domain reads: EAGVTQSPTHLIKTRGQQATLRCSPISGHTSVYWYQQALGLGLQFLLWYDEGEERNRGNFPPRFSGRQFPNYSSELNVNALELEDSALYLCASGLFATEAFFGQGTRLTVV.